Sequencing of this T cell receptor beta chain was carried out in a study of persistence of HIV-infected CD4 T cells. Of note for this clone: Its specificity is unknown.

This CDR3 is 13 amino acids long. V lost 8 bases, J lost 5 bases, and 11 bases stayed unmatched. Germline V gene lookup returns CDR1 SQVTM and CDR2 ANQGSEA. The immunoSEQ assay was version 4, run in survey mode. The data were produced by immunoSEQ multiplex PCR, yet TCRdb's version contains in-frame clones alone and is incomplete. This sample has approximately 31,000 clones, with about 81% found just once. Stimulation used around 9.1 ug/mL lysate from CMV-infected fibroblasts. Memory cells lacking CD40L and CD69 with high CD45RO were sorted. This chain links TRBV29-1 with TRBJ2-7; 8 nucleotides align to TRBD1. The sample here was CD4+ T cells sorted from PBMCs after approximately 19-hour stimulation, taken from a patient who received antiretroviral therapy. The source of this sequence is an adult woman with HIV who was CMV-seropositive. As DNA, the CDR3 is TGCAGCTCACTGGACAGGGCCCAGAACGAGCAGTACTTC. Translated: CSSLDRAQNEQYF.